This entry lists 26 T cell receptor beta chains sequenced from one sample in a study of OX40 agonist ivuxolimab in advanced cancers. Here immunoSEQ multiplex PCR was the method, and the copy in TCRdb shows in-frame clones only, minus some. The sample has 35,000 to 45,000 clones, roughly nine tenths seen once; the top ten hold roughly 4.5%. The sample consisted of CD4+ or CD8+ T cells sorted from blood, taken in a trial of the OX40 agonist ivuxolimab. The receptor set was obtained from an adult with an advanced solid tumor such as melanoma, head and neck, liver or kidney cancer.

The chain joins TRBV4-3 to TRBJ1-1, with no clear D. Germline loops: CDR1 LGHNA, CDR2 YSLEER. The CDR3 contains 16 residues. Between the trimmed V and J ends, which lost 0 bases and 6 bases, there was a span of 17 bases. The CDR3 DNA reads as TGCGCCAGCAGCCAAGAAATGGTTCCCGAGGTTGCTGAAGCTTTCTTT. This gives the protein CASSQEMVPEVAEAFF.

The chain recombines TRBV5-6 with TRBJ2-1; 7 nucleotides match TRBD1. CDR1 and CDR2 (germline): SGHDT, YYEEEE. V dropped 4 bases and J dropped 4; count of bases not matched to a gene: 8. The CDR3 covers 15 residues. CDR3 in amino acids: CASSNGTAPYNEQFF. The CDR3 DNA reads TGTGCCAGCAGCAATGGGACAGCCCCTTACAATGAGCAGTTCTTC.

In this sample, this clone turned up a few times. CDR3 sequence reads: CASSRVVAESTDTQYF. The DNA of the CDR3 is TGCGCCAGCAGCCGGGTAGTGGCGGAAAGCACAGATACGCAGTATTTT. V gene TRBV5-1 combines with J gene TRBJ2-3; D gene ambiguous. This CDR3 has 16 amino acids. Per the germline V gene, CDR1 is SGHRS and CDR2 is YFSETQ. Trimming took off 4 bases at V and 0 bases at J, with 15 bases between the two ends. Full variable domain (rest looked up from reference TRBV5-1 and TRBJ2-3): KAGVTQTPRYLIKTRGQQVTLSCSPISGHRSVSWYQQTPGQGLQFLFEYFSETQRNKGNFPGRFSGRQFSNSRSEMNVSTLELGDSALYLCASSRVVAESTDTQYFGPGTRLTVL.

The rearrangement links TRBV19 to TRBJ1-2, with 7 positions matching TRBD1. CDR1 and CDR2 from the germline V gene are LNHDA and SQIVND (reference sequence). The CDR3 has 14 residues. V shed 5 bases, J shed 6 bases, and the junction held 9 bases outside the gene matches. CDR3 coding DNA: TGTGCCAGTAGTGAAGGAGGGGGCGCGAATGGCTACACCTTC. This sequence encodes CASSEGGGANGYTF.

In this sample, this clone turned up a few times. The chain recombines TRBV11-2 with TRBJ1-4; 8 bases agree with TRBD1. The junction had 3 bases not matched to a gene; V was cut back by 4 bases and J by 5 bases. Germline lookup yields CDR1 SGHAT and CDR2 FQNNGV. The CDR3 sequence is 14 residues long. CDR3 sequence: CASSSRQGNEKLFF. DNA of the CDR3: TGTGCCAGCAGCTCCCGACAGGGGAATGAAAAACTGTTTTTT.

The chain has TRBV11-2 and TRBJ2-7, with D perhaps TRBD1 or TRBD2 (6 bases each). CDR1 and CDR2 from the germline V gene are SGHAT and FQNNGV. The V end lost 8 bases, the J end lost 0 bases, and 14 bases lay between the germline ends. The CDR3 totals 14 residues. CDR3 residues: CASSGGSGSYEQYF. CDR3 DNA sequence: TGTGCCAGCTCCGGGGGCTCGGGCTCCTACGAGCAGTACTTC.

The chain carries TRBV6-5 and TRBJ1-5, with D uncertain. Trimming shortened V by 8 bases and J by 0 bases, and 11 bases separated the two germline ends. From germline, CDR1 is MNHEY and CDR2 SVGAGI. The CDR3 is 14 residues long. The CDR3 DNA sequence: TGTGCCAGCTCAATGACTCATAGCAATCAGCCCCAGCATTTT. Amino acids: CASSMTHSNQPQHF.

The rearrangement uses TRBV28 and TRBJ1-3; tentatively, D is TRBD1 (5 bases). Trimming removed 8 bases from V and 0 bases from J, with 14 bases in between. The CDR3 has 15 residues. Germline CDR1 reads MDHEN; CDR2 reads SYDVKM. The CDR3 protein is CASRVGGLSGNTIYF. In DNA, the CDR3 is TGTGCCAGCCGTGTGGGGGGTCTCTCTGGAAACACCATATATTTT. Full variable domain (rest looked up from reference TRBV28 and TRBJ1-3): DVKVTQSSRYLVKRTGEKVFLECVQDMDHENMFWYRQDPGLGLRLIYFSYDVKMKEKGDIPEGYSVSREKKERFSLILESASTNQTSMYLCASRVGGLSGNTIYFGEGSWLTVV.

This clone was observed a single time. The rearrangement uses TRBV14 and TRBJ2-7, with D perhaps TRBD1 (6 bases). Germline CDR1 SGHDN, CDR2 FVKESK. V gave up 3 bases and J gave up 0 bases, with 12 bases separating them. The CDR3 sequence is 15 residues long. CDR3 DNA: TGTGCCAGCAGCCATACGGGACACCTCTCCTACGAGCAGTACTTC. It specifies CASSHTGHLSYEQYF.

The V gene is TRBV6-5, the J gene TRBJ2-2; D is unresolved. CDR3 length equals 14 residues. CDR1 and CDR2 (germline): MNHEY, SVGAGI. V was pared by 2 bases and J by 5 bases, with 9 bases between. This CDR3 reads CASSYRLDTGELFF. In DNA form, the CDR3 reads TGTGCCAGCAGTTACCGTTTGGATACCGGGGAGCTGTTTTTT.

This clone was seen a few times. The V gene is TRBV28, the J gene TRBJ2-7, with 11 positions matching TRBD1. The CDR3 runs 15 residues. CDR1 and CDR2 (germline): MDHEN, SYDVKM. V trimming: 4 bases; J trimming: 2 bases; junction bases outside the gene matches: 4. In DNA form, the CDR3 reads TGTGCCAGCAGTTCACCGGGACAGGGGGCCTACGAGCAGTACTTC. Its translation: CASSSPGQGAYEQYF.

This chain's CDR3 is CACTGNNSPLHF. The CDR3 coding sequence is TGTGCCTGTACAGGGAATAATTCACCCCTCCACTTT. The chain links TRBV30 to TRBJ1-6; the D gene is possibly TRBD1 (6 bases). V was shortened by 6 bases and J by 5 bases, with 8 bases between the two germline ends. CDR3 size: 12 residues. The germline gives CDR1 GTSNPN, CDR2 SVGIG (reference sequence).

J is TRBJ1-5 and V is TRBV2; tentative D call: TRBD1 (5 bases). This CDR3 comprises 15 residues. Looked up from germline, CDR1 is SNHLY and CDR2 is FYNNEI. Deletions cut 7 bases from V and 5 bases from J, with 18 bases between. Written as DNA, the CDR3 is TGTGCCAGCACTCCCGCAGGTGGAGGGGATCAGCCCCAGCATTTT. Its protein product is CASTPAGGGDQPQHF.

The chain employs TRBV30 and TRBJ1-2; no definite D call. Germline lookup yields CDR1 GTSNPN and CDR2 SVGIG (reference sequence). The ends were cut back, 2 bases at V and 5 bases at J, with 9 bases in the middle. This CDR3 is built from 12 residues. The CDR3 is CAWSQQVYGYTF. The DNA for the CDR3 is TGTGCCTGGAGTCAGCAGGTGTATGGCTACACCTTC.

The rearrangement links TRBV7-8 to TRBJ2-7, with D uncertain. V lost 5 bases and J 0 bases, leaving 11 bases between the germline ends. CDR1 is SGHVS, CDR2 FQNEAQ, per germline. This CDR3 region has 14 residues. CDR3 nucleotides: TGTGCCAGCAGCCTCGGCTTGGGCTCCTACGAGCAGTACTTC. Its translation: CASSLGLGSYEQYF.

This chain uses TRBV18 with TRBJ1-4; D gene ambiguous. This CDR3 contains 12 residues. V was pared by 3 bases and J by 4 bases, with 3 bases between. Germline V gene lookup returns CDR1 KGHSH and CDR2 LQKENI. The CDR3 sequence: CASSPHNEKLFF. In DNA form, the CDR3 reads TGTGCCAGCTCACCCCATAATGAAAAACTGTTTTTT.

Details on this clone: Within the sample, other DNA sequences also encode this same CDR3. The chain employs TRBV5-6 and TRBJ2-2; D could derive from TRBD1 or TRBD2 (5 bases each). Germline V gene data show CDR1 as SGHDT and CDR2 as YYEEEE. Trimming removed 5 bases from V and 7 bases from J, with 12 bases in between. The CDR3 is 13 residues long. CDR3 loop: CASSWDVGGELFF. The CDR3 DNA follows: TGTGCCAGCAGTTGGGACGTGGGCGGGGAGCTGTTTTTT.

CDR3: CATSRDQGIQPQHF. The CDR3 nucleotides are TGTGCCACCAGCAGAGATCAGGGAATTCAGCCCCAGCATTTT. The chain has TRBV15 and TRBJ1-5; D may be TRBD1 (5 bases). Per the germline V gene, CDR1 is LNHNV and CDR2 is YYDKDF (reference sequence). The CDR3 sequence is 14 residues long. V was cut by 0 bases and J by 6 bases, with 9 bases left in between.

The chain couples TRBV2 to TRBJ1-1, with D possibly TRBD1 on 5 matching bases. Per germline, CDR1 SNHLY and CDR2 FYNNEI. The CDR3 has 14 residues. Trimming pared 4 bases from V and 6 bases from J, leaving 15 bases between. CDR3 DNA sequence: TGTGCCAGCAGTGGTAATCCTGGGGGGGCTGAAGCTTTCTTT. Its translation: CASSGNPGGAEAFF.

The chain joins TRBV28 to TRBJ2-7; D gene ambiguous. The CDR3 contains 13 residues. Germline V gives CDR1 MDHEN, CDR2 SYDVKM. V lost 5 bases and J 7 bases, leaving 15 bases between the germline ends. The CDR3 loop is CASSQPMDGEQYF. As DNA, the CDR3 is TGTGCCAGCAGTCAGCCCATGGACGGGGAGCAGTACTTC.

A few counts support this clone. The V call is TRBV7-3, the J call TRBJ2-1; possibly TRBD1 for D (5 bases). CDR1 SGHTA and CDR2 FQGTGA come from the germline V gene. V was shortened by 3 bases and J by 4 bases, with 7 bases between the two germline ends. The CDR3 totals 13 residues. The CDR3 region has the DNA TGTGCCAGCAGCTTGGACAATTACAATGAGCAGTTCTTC. This translates into CASSLDNYNEQFF.

V and J are TRBV6-4 and TRBJ2-2; D may be TRBD2 (5 bases). The ends were cut back, 6 bases at V and 6 bases at J, with 11 bases in the middle. The CDR3 loop spans 13 amino acids. From germline, CDR1 is MRHNA and CDR2 SNTAGT. The DNA for the CDR3 is TGTGCCAGCAGCGTGGACTTATCCGGGGAGCTGTTTTTT. It encodes CASSVDLSGELFF.

The V and J genes are TRBV6-6 and TRBJ1-2; D not certain. The germline V and J ends were trimmed by 0 bases and 1 base, with 6 bases remaining between them. CDR3 length: 14 amino acids. CDR1 and CDR2 (germline): MNHNY, SVGAGI (reference sequence). In nucleotides, the CDR3 is TGTGCCAGCAGTTACTCGTTGAGTAACTATGGCTACACCTTC. Protein sequence: CASSYSLSNYGYTF.

This sequence joins TRBV28 and TRBJ1-5; the D gene is possibly TRBD1 (5 bases). Germline V lookup: CDR1 MDHEN, CDR2 SYDVKM. This CDR3 contains 16 residues. V lost 4 bases and J 6 bases, leaving 19 bases between the germline ends. DNA for the CDR3: TGTGCCAGCAGTTATCAAGGGGAGGGGTTTGGTCAGCCCCAGCATTTT. Protein sequence: CASSYQGEGFGQPQHF.

This clone was picked up a small number of times. The CDR3 coding sequence is TGCGCCAGCAGCCAAATGATGTCTGAGACCCAGTACTTC. Its protein is CASSQMMSETQYF. The J gene is TRBJ2-5, the V gene TRBV4-1; no firm D call. The CDR3 has 13 amino acids. V was pared by 2 bases and J by 5 bases, with 9 bases between. Germline CDR1 and CDR2: MGHRA and YSYEKL.

V is TRBV30 and J is TRBJ2-6; D remains ambiguous. Deletions cut 2 bases from V and 2 bases from J, with 10 bases between. Per germline, CDR1 GTSNPN and CDR2 SVGIG (reference sequence). This CDR3 contains 15 residues. The CDR3 reads CAWSPHETGANVLTF. The CDR3 DNA is TGTGCCTGGAGTCCCCATGAGACTGGGGCCAACGTCCTGACTTTC. Variable domain in full (rest from reference TRBV30 and TRBJ2-6): SQTIHQWPATLVQPVGSPLSLECTVEGTSNPNLYWYRQAAGRGLQLLFYSVGIGQISSEVPQNLSASRPQDRQFILSSKKLLLSDSGFYLCAWSPHETGANVLTFGAGSRLTVL.